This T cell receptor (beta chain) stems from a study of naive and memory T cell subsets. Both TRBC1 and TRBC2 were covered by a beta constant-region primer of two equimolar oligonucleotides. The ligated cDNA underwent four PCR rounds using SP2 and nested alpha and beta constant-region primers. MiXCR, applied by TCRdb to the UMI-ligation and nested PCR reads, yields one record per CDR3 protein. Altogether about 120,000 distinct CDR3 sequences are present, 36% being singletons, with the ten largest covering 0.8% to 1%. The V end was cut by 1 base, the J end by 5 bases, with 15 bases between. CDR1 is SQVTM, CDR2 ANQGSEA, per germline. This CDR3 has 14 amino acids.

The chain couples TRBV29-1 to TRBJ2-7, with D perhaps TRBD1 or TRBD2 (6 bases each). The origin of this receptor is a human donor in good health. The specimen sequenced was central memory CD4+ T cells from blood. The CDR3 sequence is CSVEVGWGANEQYF. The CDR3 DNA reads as TGCAGCGTTGAAGTAGGTTGGGGGGCCAACGAGCAGTACTTC.